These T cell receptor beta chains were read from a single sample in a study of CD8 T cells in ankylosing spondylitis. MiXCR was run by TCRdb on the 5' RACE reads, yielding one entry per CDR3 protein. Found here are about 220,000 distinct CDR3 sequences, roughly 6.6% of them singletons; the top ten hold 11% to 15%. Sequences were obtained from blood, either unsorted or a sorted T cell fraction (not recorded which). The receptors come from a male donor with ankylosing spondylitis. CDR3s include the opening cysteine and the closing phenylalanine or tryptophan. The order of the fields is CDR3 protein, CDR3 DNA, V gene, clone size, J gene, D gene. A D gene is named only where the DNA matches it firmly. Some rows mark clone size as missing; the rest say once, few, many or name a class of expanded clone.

CASSLRVGGKNIQYF	TGTGCCAGCAGTTTAAGGGTGGGTGGGAAAAACATTCAGTACTTC	TRBV28	NA	TRBJ2-4	NA
CASTQDSFPDEQFF	TGTGCCAGCACCCAGGACTCCTTCCCCGATGAGCAGTTCTTC	TRBV12-3/TRBV12-4	NA	TRBJ2-1	NA
CASSWGGGSNQPQHF	TGTGCCAGCAGTTGGGGCGGGGGAAGCAATCAGCCCCAGCATTTT	TRBV27	many	TRBJ1-5	NA
CASSQGTSISAEQFF	TGCGCCAGCAGCCAAGGGACTAGCATTTCGGCTGAGCAGTTCTTC	TRBV4-3	many	TRBJ2-1	TRBD2
CASSPWANTEAFF	TGTGCCAGCAGCCCTTGGGCTAACACTGAAGCTTTCTTT	TRBV7-9	many	TRBJ1-1	NA
CATSSGGRANEQYF	TGTGCCACCAGCAGCGGGGGACGAGCCAACGAGCAGTACTTC	TRBV15	NA	TRBJ2-7	NA
CSVKVLGENEQFF	TGCAGCGTTAAAGTACTAGGGGAAAATGAGCAGTTCTTC	TRBV29-1	few	TRBJ2-1	NA
CASSGADTGMGYGYTF	TGTGCCAGCAGCGGAGCGGATACAGGGATGGGCTATGGCTACACCTTC	TRBV9	many	TRBJ1-2	NA
CASSPDRGGEQPQHF	TGCGCCAGCAGCCCGGACAGGGGAGGAGAACAGCCCCAGCATTTT	TRBV4-3	many	TRBJ1-5	TRBD1
CASSLGIGGEEQFF	TGTGCCAGCAGCTTAGGAATAGGGGGCGAGGAGCAGTTCTTC	TRBV7-9	few	TRBJ2-1	TRBD1
CASSFIGSSYEQYF	TGTGCCAGCAGTTTTATTGGGAGCTCCTACGAGCAGTACTTC	TRBV28	many	TRBJ2-7	NA
CATSSPTGGGLGEQFF	TGTGCCACCAGCAGCCCGACAGGGGGAGGCTTGGGTGAGCAGTTCTTC	TRBV15	NA	TRBJ2-1	TRBD1
CASSLKWGQSDGYTF	TGCGCCAGCAGCTTGAAATGGGGGCAGTCTGATGGCTACACCTTC	TRBV5-1	many	TRBJ1-2	NA